Presented here are 18 T cell receptor beta chains from one specimen sequenced in a study of spatial heterogeneity in lung cancer. Time point: sample taken at primary tumor resection. From tumor, nontumor lung or frozen PBMC, whole RNA was taken unsorted for sequencing. TCRdb fed the 5' RACE reads into MiXCR, producing one record per CDR3 protein. This sample has more than 7,500 distinct CDR3 sequences, with 3.5% to 5% found just once. The sample here was PBMCs, taken at surgery. These receptors originate from a male donor with early-stage non-small cell lung cancer.

This clonotype was detected ten times or more. A library made for alpha chains picked up this beta chain off target, so its size means little. The genes are TRBV12-3 or TRBV12-4 and TRBJ2-3; unclear D gene. The CDR3 consists of 12 residues. The germline V and J ends were trimmed by 4 bases and 2 bases, with 4 bases remaining between them. CDR3 region: CASSSNTDTQYF. The CDR3 bases are TGTGCCAGCAGTTCAAACACAGATACGCAGTATTTT.

This clonotype was detected only a few times. This beta chain is off target for a library built for alpha chains, so its abundance means little. This sequence joins TRBV7-2 and TRBJ2-7; 7 bases are a match to TRBD2. The germline V gene encodes CDR1 SGHTA and CDR2 FQGNSA. After removal of 0 bases from V and 5 bases from J, the junction contained 4 bases not matched to a gene. The CDR3 is 14 residues long. CDR3: CASSLARGTDEQYF. The CDR3 DNA is TGTGCCAGCAGCTTAGCGCGGGGGACCGACGAGCAGTACTTC.

This clonotype was recorded at least ten times. Because the library targeted alpha chains, this beta chain is an off-target read whose size means little. The V gene is TRBV29-1, the J gene TRBJ2-3; the D gene is possibly TRBD2 (6 bases). Germline V lookup: CDR1 SQVTM, CDR2 ANQGSEA. The CDR3 loop spans 12 amino acids. Trimming removed 7 bases from V and 2 bases from J, with 10 bases in between. DNA for the CDR3: TGCAGCGGTAGCGGCATCACAGATACGCAGTATTTT. Translation: CSGSGITDTQYF.

This clonotype was seen at least ten times. Because this beta chain is a stray read in a library intended to capture alpha chains, its abundance should not be given much weight. V is TRBV14 and J is TRBJ2-2, with 9 bases identical to TRBD1. The CDR3 contains 15 residues. V lost 3 bases and J lost 7; bases outside the gene matches: 6. Per the germline V gene, CDR1 is SGHDN and CDR2 is FVKESK. The CDR3 here is CASSHHRGHDGELFF. The CDR3 DNA reads as TGTGCCAGCAGCCACCACAGGGGGCACGACGGGGAGCTGTTTTTT. The full variable domain, with the rest looked up from reference TRBV14 and TRBJ2-2, is EAGVTQFPSHSVIEKGQTVTLRCDPISGHDNLYWYRRVMGKEIKFLLHFVKESKQDESGMPNNRFLAERTGGTYSTLKVQPAELEDSGVYFCASSHHRGHDGELFFGEGSRLTVL.

The sample holds many counts of this clonotype. A library made for alpha chains picked up this beta chain off target, so its size means little. The chain employs TRBV29-1 and TRBJ1-5, with 7 nucleotides matching TRBD1. This CDR3 comprises 15 residues. Germline V gives CDR1 SQVTM, CDR2 ANQGSEA. V shed 5 bases and J 0 bases; nucleotides not matched to a gene: 7. The DNA of the CDR3 is TGCAGCGTTCCCCAGGGGGTAAATAGCAATCAGCCCCAGCATTTT. Protein product: CSVPQGVNSNQPQHF.

This clonotype was counted ten times or more. This beta chain represents an off-target read in a library built for alpha chains; its size is of limited meaning. The chain joins TRBV4-2 to TRBJ2-7, with 7 bases aligning to TRBD1. The CDR3 loop spans 14 amino acids. Germline-derived CDR1 and CDR2 are LGHNA and YNFKEQ. After removal of 5 bases from V and 2 bases from J, the junction contained 6 bases not matched to a gene. The CDR3 sequence: CASSFRQGTYEQYF. CDR3 DNA sequence: TGTGCCAGCAGCTTCCGACAGGGAACCTACGAGCAGTACTTC.

Only a few counts were recorded for this clonotype. This beta chain is a stray read from a library made for alpha chains; its abundance is not meaningful. J is TRBJ2-5 and V is TRBV7-9; 8 bases are shared with TRBD1. The CDR3 covers 16 residues. Germline V CDR1 and CDR2: SEHNR, FQNEAQ (reference sequence). The J segment lost 2 bases and the V segment lost 2 bases, leaving 7 bases of the junction unmatched. The CDR3 loop reads CASSLWSGTGQETQYF. DNA of the CDR3: TGTGCCAGCAGCTTATGGTCAGGGACAGGACAAGAGACCCAGTACTTC.

By sample fraction, this clonotype is medium-sized. Because the library targeted alpha chains, this beta chain is an off-target read whose size means little. J is TRBJ1-5 and V is TRBV2, with TRBD1 matching over 8 bases. The J segment lost 2 bases and the V segment lost 7 bases, leaving 7 bases of the junction unmatched. The CDR3 totals 15 residues. The V gene's germline CDR1 is SNHLY and CDR2 FYNNEI. For the CDR3, the DNA is TGTGCCAGCAAACCTATGACAGGGGGCAATCAGCCCCAGCATTTT. It specifies CASKPMTGGNQPQHF.

This clonotype was counted ten times or more. Found in a library prepared for alpha chains, this beta chain is an off-target read, and its abundance has little meaning. The chain combines TRBV11-2 with TRBJ2-7, with D perhaps matching TRBD1 (6 bases). This CDR3 is built from 13 residues. The V end lost 3 bases, the J end lost 6 bases, and 12 bases lay between the germline ends. The V gene's germline CDR1 is SGHAT and CDR2 FQNNGV. The CDR3 spells CASSFSGETEQYV. The CDR3 bases are TGTGCCAGCAGCTTTTCAGGGGAGACCGAGCAGTACGTC.

This clonotype appeared many times. This beta chain is an unintended read in a library built for alpha chains; its size means little. The rearrangement links TRBV6-2 or TRBV6-3 to TRBJ1-1; D uncertain. The CDR3 contains 13 residues. Germline values: CDR1 MNHEY, CDR2 SVGEGT. V was pared by 5 bases and J by 4 bases, with 11 bases between. CDR3 in amino acids: CASSQDRTTEAFF. The CDR3 DNA reads TGTGCCAGCAGTCAGGACCGGACCACTGAAGCTTTCTTT.

By sample fraction, this clonotype is medium-sized (0.01 to 0.1%). A library made for alpha chains picked up this beta chain off target, so its size means little. The chain joins TRBV7-9 to TRBJ1-2; a possible D gene is TRBD1 (6 bases). Deletions cut 2 bases from V and 7 bases from J, with 8 bases between. CDR1 is SEHNR, CDR2 FQNEAQ, per germline (reference sequence). The CDR3 loop spans 12 amino acids. The CDR3: CASSLKDSGYTF. The DNA of the CDR3 is TGTGCCAGCAGCTTAAAGGACAGTGGCTACACCTTC. Supplemented by reference TRBV7-9 and TRBJ1-2, the full variable domain reads DTGVSQNPRHKITKRGQNVTFRCDPISEHNRLYWYRQTLGQGPEFLTYFQNEAQLEKSRLLSDRFSAERPKGSFSTLEIQRTEQGDSAMYLCASSLKDSGYTFGSGTRLTVV.

This clonotype was observed many times. As an off-target read in a library built for alpha chains, this beta chain has a frequency of little significance. This chain connects TRBV5-1 to TRBJ2-2; D may match TRBD1 or TRBD2 (5 bases each). Per germline, CDR1 SGHRS and CDR2 YFSETQ. The CDR3 covers 14 residues. Trimming left V 5 bases short and J 4 bases short, with 12 bases between. The chain's CDR3 is CASSSGTSTGELFF. The CDR3 bases are TGCGCCAGCAGTTCCGGGACGAGCACCGGGGAGCTGTTTTTT.

This clonotype was detected many times. Since the library was made to target alpha chains, this beta chain is a stray read and its abundance is not meaningful. The chain links TRBV20-1 to TRBJ2-7; 9 bases map to TRBD2. The CDR3 contains 15 residues. Germline trimming cut 2 bases from V and 1 base from J; bases unmatched to any gene: 6. Germline V gene data show CDR1 as DFQATT and CDR2 as SNEGSKA (reference sequence). The CDR3 DNA is TGCAGTGCTAGACGGGCTAGCGGGGCTTCCTACGAGCAGTACGTC. Amino acid sequence: CSARRASGASYEQYV.

This clonotype qualifies as medium-sized (0.01 to 0.1%). This beta chain is off target for a library built for alpha chains, so its abundance means little. The chain links TRBV28 to TRBJ2-3; 10 nucleotides align to TRBD2. The CDR3 runs 15 residues. Germline trimming cut 7 bases from V and 1 base from J; bases unmatched to any gene: 5. From germline, CDR1 is MDHEN and CDR2 SYDVKM. CDR3 sequence reads: CASTSGGAGTDTQYF. In DNA, the CDR3 is TGTGCCAGCACGAGCGGGGGGGCCGGCACAGATACGCAGTATTTT.

At least ten counts were recorded for this clonotype. This beta chain is an unintended read in a library built for alpha chains; its size means little. This sequence joins TRBV20-1 and TRBJ1-3; D unresolved. The CDR3 spans 15 residues. V dropped 6 bases and J dropped 0 bases, with 15 bases sitting between them. Germline values: CDR1 DFQATT, CDR2 SNEGSKA (reference sequence). The CDR3 is CSAGGVSNSGNTIYF. CDR3 coding DNA: TGCAGTGCAGGCGGCGTATCAAACTCTGGAAACACCATATATTTT.

A note on this clonotype: This beta chain lies outside the target of a library built for alpha chains; its clone size means little. J is TRBJ1-6 and V is TRBV18; D is unresolved. The CDR3 is 12 amino acids. Trimming left V 3 bases short and J 8 bases short, with 5 bases between. Germline CDR1 is KGHSH and CDR2 is LQKENI. This chain's CDR3 is CASSPRDSPLHF. CDR3 in DNA: TGTGCCAGCTCACCCCGGGATTCACCCCTCCACTTT.

Details on this clonotype: This beta chain is a stray sequence in a library constructed for alpha chains; its clone size is not meaningful. The chain couples TRBV6-5 to TRBJ1-2; D not certain. The CDR3 spans 16 residues. CDR1 and CDR2 from the germline V gene are MNHEY and SVGAGI. Trimming stripped 6 bases from V and 3 bases from J, with 20 bases between. The CDR3 DNA sequence: TGTGCCAGCAGCTACGGAACTAACCTGGGTTACTATGGCTACACCTTC. Encoded protein: CASSYGTNLGYYGYTF.

By sample fraction, this clonotype is medium-sized (0.01 to 0.1%). Little can be read into the size of this beta chain, an off-target read in a library designed for alpha chains. The J gene is TRBJ1-1, the V gene TRBV2; 9 bases map to TRBD1. Trimming removed 5 bases from V and 8 bases from J; junction bases left unmatched: 6. This CDR3 region has 13 residues. CDR1 and CDR2 (germline): SNHLY, FYNNEI. CDR3 sequence: CASSRTGVGEAFF. The CDR3, as DNA: TGTGCCAGCAGTAGGACAGGGGTAGGGGAAGCTTTCTTT.